Each of the 24 T cell receptor beta chains below was sequenced from the same sample in a study of blood T cells in healthy people across ages. With a J-beta primer mix and a sample-barcoded 5' primer, a second PCR ran roughly 6 to 11 cycles. TCRdb called the 5' RACE reads again in MiXCR, with one record for every CDR3 protein. The data contain roughly 1.9 million distinct CDR3 sequences, about two fifths of them seen just once; the ten biggest clones take up approximately 22%. The sample comprised blood. These receptors were obtained from a human donor in good health.

This sequence joins TRBV7-2 and TRBJ1-5, with D perhaps matching TRBD1 (5 bases). The V gene lost 1 base and the J gene lost 12 bases, with 13 bases spanning the gap. This CDR3 has 13 residues. Germline V CDR1 and CDR2: SGHTA, FQGNSA. This chain's CDR3 is CASSLGGNTGQHF. CDR3 nucleotides: TGTGCCAGCAGCTTAGGAGGGAATACAGGCCAGCATTTT.

This clonotype came up once. J is TRBJ2-3 and V is TRBV7-2, with D maybe TRBD2 (6 bases). Germline CDR1 reads SGHTA; CDR2 reads FQGNSA. CDR3 length: 14 residues. Trimming removed 6 bases at V and 2 bases at J, with 12 bases between. The CDR3 loop reads CASRRDLHTDTQYF. In DNA form, the CDR3 reads TGTGCCAGCAGACGGGACTTACACACAGATACGCAGTATTTT.

This rearrangement joins TRBV7-3 to TRBJ2-6; the match to TRBD1 covers 12 bases. Germline V gene data show CDR1 as SGHTA and CDR2 as FQGTGA. This CDR3 has 17 amino acids. After removal of 5 bases from V and 3 bases from J, the junction contained 5 bases not matched to a gene. This CDR3 reads CASSTGQGALGANVLTF. CDR3 DNA sequence: TGTGCCAGCAGCACGGGACAGGGGGCGCTTGGGGCCAACGTCCTGACTTTC. The variable domain in full, completed from reference TRBV7-3 and TRBJ2-6, reads GAGVSQTPSNKVTEKGKYVELRCDPISGHTALYWYRQSLGQGPEFLIYFQGTGAADDSGLPNDRFFAVRPEGSVSTLKIQRTERGDSAVYLCASSTGQGALGANVLTFGAGSRLTVL.

This sequence joins TRBV10-3 and TRBJ1-5, with D perhaps TRBD1 (5 bases). Between the trimmed V and J ends, which lost 0 bases and 1 base, there was a span of 10 bases. Looked up from germline, CDR1 is ENHRY and CDR2 is SYGVKD. The CDR3 contains 16 residues. The CDR3 DNA is TGTGCCATCAGTGAGTCGGTAGGGGTGAGCAATCAGCCCCAGCATTTT. Protein: CAISESVGVSNQPQHF.

This clonotype was counted at least ten times. The chain couples TRBV20-1 to TRBJ2-5, with D unclear. The germline V gene has CDR1 DFQATT and CDR2 SNEGSKA (reference sequence). The V end was cut by 5 bases, the J end by 4 bases, with 8 bases between. This CDR3 contains 11 residues. For the CDR3, the DNA is TGCAGTGCTTTAAAGGGAGAGACCCAGTACTTC. Amino acids: CSALKGETQYF.

J is TRBJ1-1 and V is TRBV7-9; no clear D gene. The germline CDR1 and CDR2 sequences are SEHNR and FQNEAQ (reference sequence). The ends were cut back, 5 bases at V and 0 bases at J, with 10 bases in the middle. The CDR3 sequence is 14 residues long. The CDR3 DNA follows: TGTGCCAGCAGCAAGTCTAGGATGAACACTGAAGCTTTCTTT. Amino acid sequence: CASSKSRMNTEAFF.

J is TRBJ2-5 and V is TRBV6-5; D unresolved. The CDR3 spans 15 residues. V gave up 7 bases and J gave up 1 base, with 16 bases separating them. CDR1 and CDR2 (germline): MNHEY, SVGAGI. In nucleotides, the CDR3 is TGTGCCAGCAAGACCGGGTCTCTTCTCCAAGAGACCCAGTACTTC. Its translation: CASKTGSLLQETQYF.

This clonotype showed up just a few times. This chain connects TRBV4-3 to TRBJ1-2; TRBD1 matches at 7 bases. Germline CDR1 and CDR2: LGHNA and YSLEER. J gave up 2 bases and V 4 bases, and 13 bases lay outside the gene matches. The CDR3 consists of 17 residues. The chain's CDR3 is CASSRDRVQLHNYGYTF. In nucleotides, the CDR3 is TGCGCCAGCAGCCGTGACAGGGTTCAACTCCACAACTATGGCTACACCTTC.

This clonotype was counted ten times or more. The chain is built from TRBV10-3 and TRBJ2-5; D is undetermined. The CDR3 runs to 14 residues. V dropped 7 bases and J dropped 6 bases, with 18 bases sitting between them. Germline V gene sequence: CDR1 ENHRY, CDR2 SYGVKD. DNA of the CDR3: TGTGCCATCACTGGAACTGCGGACGAGAAGACCCAGTACTTC. Its protein is CAITGTADEKTQYF.

The rearrangement links TRBV24-1 to TRBJ2-1, with 10 positions matching TRBD1. Germline trimming cut 8 bases from V and 6 bases from J; bases unmatched to any gene: 9. Per the germline V gene, CDR1 is KGHDR and CDR2 is SFDVKD. The CDR3 is 15 residues long. The CDR3 DNA reads TGTGCCACCAATGCCGGGACAGGGGTTCCCAATGAGCAGTTCTTC. Protein product: CATNAGTGVPNEQFF.

The J gene is TRBJ2-4, the V gene TRBV14; D remains unclear. The end of the DNA aligns better with TRBJ2-7, so the J call may be wrong. The CDR3 is made up of 15 amino acids. Germline V gene lookup returns CDR1 SGHDN and CDR2 FVKESK. The CDR3 loop reads CASSQEQVFPYEQYF. In nucleotides, the CDR3 is TGTGCCAGCAGCCAAGAGCAGGTCTTCCCCTACGAGCAGTACTTC.

Turning to this clonotype: A read error may produce the germline difference seen at one junction end. This sequence joins TRBV10-2 and TRBJ2-7; 8 bases are a match to TRBD1. The CDR3 sequence is 12 residues long. Germline lookup yields CDR1 WSHSY and CDR2 SAAADI. In DNA, the CDR3 is TGCACCAGCACACAGGGGGGCTACGAGCAGTACTTC. Its protein product is CTSTQGGYEQYF.

As to this clonotype: The germline gene is not matched at one end of the junction; a read error may be the cause. The genes are TRBV7-2 and TRBJ2-7; 8 bases are a match to TRBD2. Germline CDR1 and CDR2: SGHTA and FQGNSA. This CDR3 contains 14 residues. CDR3 loop: CAGSLAGKSYEQCF. The CDR3 DNA reads as TGTGCCGGCAGCTTAGCGGGGAAGTCCTACGAGCAGTGCTTC.

CDR3: CSVSSAETQYF. DNA for the CDR3: TGCAGCGTTTCAAGTGCCGAGACCCAGTACTTC. The J gene is TRBJ2-5, the V gene TRBV29-1; D gene uncertain. The CDR3 covers 11 residues. V was pared by 5 bases and J by 5 bases, with 9 bases between. Germline loops: CDR1 SQVTM, CDR2 ANQGSEA.

This clonotype has just a few counts. This chain connects TRBV12-3 or TRBV12-4 to TRBJ1-1; D remains ambiguous. V shed 7 bases and J shed 3 bases, with 12 bases lying between them. The CDR3 sequence is 13 residues long. This CDR3 reads CASTPPGYTEAFF. As DNA, the CDR3 is TGTGCCAGCACCCCTCCGGGATACACTGAAGCTTTCTTT.

This clonotype was counted a few times. CDR3 in DNA: TGCAGTGCTAGGGGGGCTGGACTAGCGGGGGGAAGTACGTTCTTC. This gives the protein CSARGAGLAGGSTFF. The rearrangement uses TRBV20-1 and TRBJ2-1; 14 nucleotides match TRBD2. Trimming took 3 bases from V and 15 from J; bases not matched to a gene: 13. Germline assignment: CDR1 DFQATT and CDR2 SNEGSKA (reference sequence). CDR3 length: 15 residues.

The V call is TRBV4-2, the J call TRBJ2-7; D not certain. V lost 4 bases and J 0 bases, leaving 16 bases between the germline ends. The germline gives CDR1 LGHNA, CDR2 YNFKEQ. The CDR3 is 16 amino acids. CDR3 sequence: CASSPLGSRSSYEQYF. CDR3 DNA: TGTGCCAGCAGCCCCCTCGGCTCGCGGAGCTCCTACGAGCAGTACTTC.

The gene calls are TRBV7-9 and TRBJ1-2, with D possibly being TRBD1 (5 bases). The CDR3 totals 15 residues. V lost 4 bases and J 0 bases, leaving 12 bases between the germline ends. Looked up from germline, CDR1 is SEHNR and CDR2 is FQNEAQ (reference sequence). The CDR3 DNA sequence: TGTGCCAGCAGCTACTTTTCGGGGCCTAACTATGGCTACACCTTC. Protein: CASSYFSGPNYGYTF.

The chain has TRBV9 and TRBJ1-2, with D possibly being TRBD1 (5 bases). V lost 4 bases, J lost 4 bases, and 17 bases lay in between. Per the germline V gene, CDR1 is SGDLS and CDR2 is YYNGEE. The CDR3 runs 15 residues. Here the CDR3 DNA reads TGTGCCAGCAGCCCCACCTTTTGGGGGGGCTATGGCTACACCTTC. It encodes CASSPTFWGGYGYTF.

The CDR3 spells CASSPFRNEQFF. The CDR3, as DNA: TGTGCCAGCAGTCCTTTTCGGAATGAGCAGTTCTTC. The V and J genes are TRBV7-2 and TRBJ2-1; the D is unclear. Trimming stripped 6 bases from V and 7 bases from J, with 10 bases between. From germline, CDR1 is SGHTA and CDR2 FQGNSA. The CDR3 sequence is 12 residues long.

The rearrangement joins TRBV5-6 to TRBJ2-4; 9 bases match TRBD1. Per germline, CDR1 SGHDT and CDR2 YYEEEE. CDR3 length: 17 residues. V gave up 4 bases and J gave up 7 bases; unmatched junction bases: 15. In nucleotides, the CDR3 is TGTGCCAGCAGCCCCGGACAGGGGTGGGGATTGAGTAACATTCAGTACTTC. This sequence encodes CASSPGQGWGLSNIQYF.

This chain joins TRBV6-2 or TRBV6-3 and TRBJ2-7; D unresolved. CDR1 is MNHEY, CDR2 SVGEGT, per germline. The CDR3 runs to 12 residues. V lost 3 bases to trimming and J lost 5 bases, with 8 bases between them. Here the CDR3 DNA reads TGTGCCAGCAGTTATGTCGCCCACGAGCAGTACTTC. It translates to CASSYVAHEQYF.

The chain carries TRBV12-3 or TRBV12-4 and TRBJ2-7; 10 nucleotides line up with TRBD1. The CDR3 consists of 14 residues. Losses at the gene ends were 8 bases for V and 4 bases for J; bases not matched to a gene: 8. The CDR3 region is CASGRQGAWYEQYF. The CDR3, as DNA: TGTGCCAGCGGAAGACAGGGGGCCTGGTACGAGCAGTACTTC.

The chain employs TRBV4-3 and TRBJ2-1; maybe TRBD1 (6 bases). Germline-derived CDR1 and CDR2 are LGHNA and YSLEER. Trimming took 4 bases from V and 9 from J, leaving 13 bases between them. This CDR3 is 13 amino acids long. CDR3 in DNA: TGCGCCAGCAGCCTCGAAGAAGGGGGTGAGCAGTTCTTC. Translating it yields CASSLEEGGEQFF.